Presented here are 31 T cell receptor beta chains from one specimen sequenced in a study of blood T cell repertoires in COVID-19. Assay used: immunoSEQ multiplex PCR; TCRdb lists only in-frame clones, some missing. The sample lists roughly 190,000 clones, around 83% occurring once. Sequencing was done on a sample of peripheral blood. Receptors originate from a woman older than 75 in a cohort sampled during active or convalescent COVID-19.

A single count supports this clone. The chain has TRBV18 and TRBJ1-6; possibly TRBD1 for D (6 bases). The CDR3 contains 15 residues. The germline V gene encodes CDR1 KGHSH and CDR2 LQKENI. V dropped 1 base and J dropped 6 bases, with 10 bases sitting between them. The CDR3, as DNA: TGTGCCAGCTCACCACTTGGGGGCCTTAATTCACCCCTCCACTTT. Protein: CASSPLGGLNSPLHF.

In DNA, the CDR3 is TGTGCCAGCAGCGTAGAACAGGGCAACTATGGCTACACCTTC. As protein: CASSVEQGNYGYTF. The J gene is TRBJ1-2, the V gene TRBV9; tentatively, D is TRBD1 (6 bases). In germline, CDR1 is SGDLS, CDR2 YYNGEE. The CDR3 runs to 14 residues. V lost 0 bases and J 2 bases, leaving 8 bases between the germline ends.

V usage is TRBV5-4 and J usage is TRBJ1-4, with D possibly matching TRBD1 (6 bases). Germline V gene data show CDR1 as SGHNT and CDR2 as YYREEE (reference sequence). Trimming shortened V by 4 bases and J by 7 bases, and 20 bases separated the two germline ends. The CDR3 covers 16 residues. CDR3 residues: CASSRGAENSGEKLFF. DNA of the CDR3: TGTGCCAGCAGCCGGGGGGCAGAAAATTCGGGTGAAAAACTGTTTTTT.

The chain joins TRBV5-1 to TRBJ2-3; 7 bases are a match to TRBD1. Trimming at V came to 4 bases and at J to 1 base, leaving 6 bases not matched to a gene. Germline-derived CDR1 and CDR2 are SGHRS and YFSETQ. The CDR3 length is 15 residues. CDR3 in amino acids: CASSLRGFGTDTQYF. Here the CDR3 DNA reads TGCGCCAGCAGCCTCAGGGGGTTTGGCACAGATACGCAGTATTTT. The full variable domain, in which reference TRBV5-1 and TRBJ2-3 provide the parts outside the CDR3, is KAGVTQTPRYLIKTRGQQVTLSCSPISGHRSVSWYQQTPGQGLQFLFEYFSETQRNKGNFPGRFSGRQFSNSRSEMNVSTLELGDSALYLCASSLRGFGTDTQYFGPGTRLTVL.

The V gene is TRBV5-1, the J gene TRBJ1-2; 11 bases map to TRBD1. Germline CDR1 and CDR2: SGHRS and YFSETQ. The length of the CDR3 is 17 residues. V was pared by 0 bases and J by 2 bases, with 6 bases of the junction left unmatched. CDR3 region: CASSLDGTGGSNYGYTF. The CDR3 DNA follows: TGCGCCAGCAGCTTGGACGGGACAGGGGGGAGCAACTATGGCTACACCTTC.

The chain links TRBV28 to TRBJ2-7; no reliable D call. V was shortened by 2 bases and J by 5 bases, with 10 bases between the two germline ends. The CDR3 runs 13 residues. Germline CDR1 and CDR2: MDHEN and SYDVKM. CDR3: CASSLPRIHEQYF. DNA of the CDR3: TGTGCCAGCAGTTTACCCAGGATCCACGAGCAGTACTTC.

V is TRBV10-3 and J is TRBJ1-1; D is uncertain. Germline CDR1 ENHRY, CDR2 SYGVKD. The CDR3 runs to 14 residues. With 3 bases removed from V and 0 bases from J, the gap between germline ends came to 8 bases. The CDR3 DNA follows: TGTGCCATCAGTGATGGCAGGCTGAACACTGAAGCTTTCTTT. It codes for CAISDGRLNTEAFF.

V usage is TRBV10-3 and J usage is TRBJ1-2; maybe TRBD1 (5 bases). Germline CDR1 and CDR2: ENHRY and SYGVKD. The CDR3 loop spans 12 amino acids. V dropped 8 bases and J dropped 4 bases, with 11 bases sitting between them. The CDR3 here is CAIWGGSYGYTF. CDR3 nucleotides: TGTGCCATCTGGGGGGGTAGCTATGGCTACACCTTC.

This clone has only a few counts. The chain carries TRBV3-1 (or the pseudogene TRBV3-2) and TRBJ1-6; D uncertain. There are 13 residues in the CDR3. CDR1 and CDR2 from the germline V gene are LGHDT and YNNKEL (reference sequence). V gave up 4 bases and J gave up 10 bases, with 11 bases separating them. The CDR3 DNA sequence: TGTGCCAGCAGCCCCTCGTCCCGGTCACCCCTCCACTTT. Residues: CASSPSSRSPLHF.

The CDR3 region has the DNA TGCGCCAGCAGCGACCTTACTACAGGGATCGGAAATGAGCAGTTCTTC. It encodes CASSDLTTGIGNEQFF. The rearrangement uses TRBV5-1 and TRBJ2-1; perhaps TRBD1 as D (6 bases). This CDR3 region has 16 residues. V gave up 4 bases and J gave up 7 bases, with 21 bases separating them. Germline V lookup: CDR1 SGHRS, CDR2 YFSETQ.

The chain links TRBV10-3 to TRBJ1-2; 8 bases align to TRBD1. CDR3 length equals 13 residues. The germline V gene has CDR1 ENHRY and CDR2 SYGVKD. V trimming: 10 bases; J trimming: 2 bases; junction bases outside the gene matches: 6. The CDR3 nucleotides read TGTGCCACCTCAGGGGGCGCGAACTATGGCTACACCTTC. Translated: CATSGGANYGYTF.

The chain joins TRBV7-9 to TRBJ2-2; tentative D call: TRBD2 (5 bases). V was pared by 5 bases and J by 6 bases, with 7 bases between. CDR1 SEHNR and CDR2 FQNEAQ come from the germline V gene (reference sequence). This CDR3 is built from 12 residues. The CDR3 nucleotides are TGTGCCAGCAGCACTAGGTCCGGGGAGCTGTTTTTT. It codes for CASSTRSGELFF.

The CDR3 is CASSLLGQGKTDTQYF. CDR3 DNA sequence: TGTGCCAGCAGTTTATTGGGACAGGGGAAAACAGATACGCAGTATTTT. The genes are TRBV28 and TRBJ2-3; the match to TRBD1 covers 10 bases. CDR1 and CDR2 (germline): MDHEN, SYDVKM. After removal of 1 base from V and 3 bases from J, the junction contained 4 bases not matched to a gene. This CDR3 spans 16 amino acids.

The chain carries TRBV15 and TRBJ1-6; possibly TRBD1 for D (6 bases). CDR1 is LNHNV and CDR2 is YYDKDF in the germline V gene (reference sequence). CDR3 length: 18 amino acids. Between the trimmed V and J ends, which lost 2 bases and 7 bases, there was a span of 21 bases. The CDR3 region has the DNA TGTGCCACCAGCAGAAAATATACCCGCTCAACAGGGAATTCACCCCTCCACTTT. This translates into CATSRKYTRSTGNSPLHF.

The V and J genes are TRBV19 and TRBJ1-1; no definite D call. This CDR3 has 16 residues. Germline V gene sequence: CDR1 LNHDA, CDR2 SQIVND (reference sequence). The germline V and J ends were trimmed by 0 bases and 5 bases, with 16 bases remaining between them. The CDR3 DNA sequence: TGTGCCAGTAGTATAGATCGTGAGGGCGTTGGTACTGAAGCTTTCTTT. It is translated as CASSIDREGVGTEAFF.

V gene TRBV28 combines with J gene TRBJ2-5; D might be TRBD1 (5 bases). V was clipped by 3 bases and J by 2 bases, with 13 bases between them. The germline V gene encodes CDR1 MDHEN and CDR2 SYDVKM. The CDR3 covers 15 residues. CDR3 residues: CASSFPQGLQETQYF. The CDR3 nucleotides are TGTGCCAGCAGTTTCCCCCAGGGTCTTCAAGAGACCCAGTACTTC. Drawing the rest from reference TRBV28 and TRBJ2-5, the complete variable domain is DVKVTQSSRYLVKRTGEKVFLECVQDMDHENMFWYRQDPGLGLRLIYFSYDVKMKEKGDIPEGYSVSREKKERFSLILESASTNQTSMYLCASSFPQGLQETQYFGPGTRLLVL.

This sequence joins TRBV4-3 and TRBJ1-2; perhaps TRBD1 as D (6 bases). The germline V and J ends were trimmed by 1 base and 1 base, with 16 bases remaining between them. The CDR3 covers 17 residues. CDR1 and CDR2 (germline): LGHNA, YSLEER. In DNA form, the CDR3 reads TGCGCCAGCAGCCAAGCCTCCCAGGGGCTAGTTAACTATGGCTACACCTTC. Translation gives CASSQASQGLVNYGYTF.

The chain has TRBV5-6 and TRBJ2-2; 9 bases line up with TRBD1. This CDR3 has 16 amino acids. Per the germline V gene, CDR1 is SGHDT and CDR2 is YYEEEE. The V gene end was trimmed by 3 bases and the J gene end by 7 bases; junction bases not matched to a gene: 10. This chain's CDR3 is CASSSSGTGFFGELFF. CDR3 coding DNA: TGTGCCAGCAGCTCTTCCGGGACAGGGTTTTTCGGGGAGCTGTTTTTT.

The chain joins TRBV7-2 to TRBJ1-2; the match to TRBD1 covers 9 bases. The V gene end was trimmed by 1 base and the J gene end by 2 bases; junction bases not matched to a gene: 2. This CDR3 contains 15 residues. The V gene's germline CDR1 is SGHTA and CDR2 FQGNSA. The CDR3 sequence: CASSLEGQGNYGYTF. The CDR3 nucleotides are TGTGCCAGCAGCTTAGAGGGACAGGGAAACTATGGCTACACCTTC.

The chain is built from TRBV29-1 and TRBJ1-5, with a possible D match to TRBD1 (6 bases). V was trimmed by 4 bases and J by 6 bases, leaving 13 bases between them. The CDR3 contains 13 residues. Per the germline V gene, CDR1 is SQVTM and CDR2 is ANQGSEA. The CDR3 sequence: CSVGTGLTQPQHF. The CDR3 nucleotides read TGCAGCGTTGGCACAGGGCTTACTCAGCCCCAGCATTTT.

The genes are TRBV7-2 and TRBJ2-5; 15 bases line up with TRBD2. The CDR3 extends over 16 amino acids. J gave up 5 bases and V 5 bases, and 6 bases lay outside the gene matches. CDR1 and CDR2 (germline): SGHTA, FQGNSA. The CDR3 sequence: CASSARTSGGGETQYF. CDR3 sequence (DNA): TGTGCCAGCAGCGCCCGGACTAGCGGGGGGGGTGAGACCCAGTACTTC.

This chain links TRBV5-1 with TRBJ1-1; D call uncertain. Germline-derived CDR1 and CDR2 are SGHRS and YFSETQ. Trimming shortened V by 0 bases and J by 1 base, and 7 bases separated the two germline ends. This CDR3 has 14 residues. CDR3 region: CASSLAPRNTEAFF. CDR3 DNA: TGCGCCAGCAGCTTGGCCCCGAGGAACACTGAAGCTTTCTTT.

The V gene is TRBV7-8, the J gene TRBJ2-3; TRBD2 matches 7 bases. This CDR3 contains 16 residues. The germline gives CDR1 SGHVS, CDR2 FQNEAQ. J was trimmed by 3 bases and V by 5 bases; bases with no gene match: 11. The CDR3 here is CASSPRWRGRTDTQYF. DNA for the CDR3: TGTGCCAGCAGCCCCCGGTGGCGGGGGAGAACAGATACGCAGTATTTT.

The rearrangement joins TRBV29-1 to TRBJ1-5, with unresolved D. This CDR3 is 12 amino acids long. Trimming removed 0 bases from V and 6 bases from J, with 6 bases in between. Germline CDR1 reads SQVTM; CDR2 reads ANQGSEA. CDR3: CSVEDPGQPQHF. The CDR3 DNA sequence: TGCAGCGTTGAAGATCCAGGTCAGCCCCAGCATTTT.

This clone came up a few times. The V call is TRBV9, the J call TRBJ2-2; the D gene is possibly TRBD2 (6 bases). The V end was cut by 0 bases, the J end by 1 base, with 10 bases between. The germline V gene has CDR1 SGDLS and CDR2 YYNGEE. This CDR3 region has 16 residues. The CDR3 is CASSVGVSGNTGELFF. CDR3 in DNA: TGTGCCAGCAGCGTAGGGGTTAGCGGGAACACCGGGGAGCTGTTTTTT. The whole variable domain, remainder taken from reference TRBV9 and TRBJ2-2, is DSGVTQTPKHLITATGQRVTLRCSPRSGDLSVYWYQQSLDQGLQFLIQYYNGEERAKGNILERFSAQQFPDLHSELNLSSLELGDSALYFCASSVGVSGNTGELFFGEGSRLTVL.

The CDR3 loop reads CASSVTGFSEKLFF. As DNA, the CDR3 is TGTGCCAGCAGTGTCACAGGGTTCAGCGAAAAACTGTTTTTT. This sequence joins TRBV2 and TRBJ1-4, with D possibly matching TRBD1 (6 bases). The CDR3 sequence is 14 residues long. Germline CDR1 reads SNHLY; CDR2 reads FYNNEI. Trimming left V 4 bases short and J 8 bases short, with 14 bases between.

This clone was counted once. The genes are TRBV27 and TRBJ1-5; D is uncertain. Per germline, CDR1 MNHEY and CDR2 SMNVEV (reference sequence). This CDR3 has 12 amino acids. Trimming cost V 6 bases and J 5 bases, with 8 bases left between them. CDR3 sequence reads: CASSSGDQPQHF. The CDR3 coding sequence is TGTGCCAGCAGCTCCGGGGATCAGCCCCAGCATTTT.

The chain has TRBV5-5 and TRBJ1-4; D is uncertain. CDR3 length: 15 amino acids. Per the germline V gene, CDR1 is SGHKS and CDR2 is YYEKEE (reference sequence). With 5 bases removed from V and 3 bases from J, the gap between germline ends came to 14 bases. The CDR3 DNA reads TGTGCCAGCAGGTGGGCGGGGAACTCTAATGAAAAACTGTTTTTT. Protein product: CASRWAGNSNEKLFF.

As DNA, the CDR3 is TGTGCCAGCAGCCGTTGGGACAGACACTCCTACGAGCAGTACTTC. It specifies CASSRWDRHSYEQYF. The rearrangement uses TRBV11-3 and TRBJ2-7, with 7 bases aligning to TRBD1. The V and J ends lost 5 bases and 0 bases, in that order; junction bases with no gene match: 7. From germline, CDR1 is SGHNT and CDR2 YENEEA. This CDR3 region has 15 residues.

The chain uses TRBV11-3 and TRBJ1-2; D not certain. V gave up 1 base and J gave up 6 bases, with 12 bases separating them. From germline, CDR1 is SGHNT and CDR2 YENEEA. This CDR3 is 14 amino acids long. CDR3 region: CASSLGTLIHGYTF. CDR3 coding DNA: TGTGCCAGCAGCTTAGGGACTCTCATCCATGGCTACACCTTC.

This clone was counted a single time. The chain links TRBV6-5 to TRBJ2-2, with 8 bases identical to TRBD1. The CDR3 sequence is 13 residues long. The germline CDR1 and CDR2 sequences are MNHEY and SVGAGI. V gave up 10 bases and J gave up 1 base; unmatched junction bases: 2. This CDR3 reads CATDRGNTGELFF. The CDR3 nucleotides are TGTGCCACCGACAGGGGGAACACCGGGGAGCTGTTTTTT.